The clone carrying this T cell receptor (beta chain) was detected only once. Per the original data handling: Quantification of nucleated cells was approximated via reference gene primer amplification. Repertoires were generated with immunoSEQ multiplex PCR, while TCRdb's copy carries only in-frame clones and drops some. For V, J and clone size, that table is used; D and trimming come from the DNA. There are approximately 170,000 clones in the sample; about 80% occur only once, and roughly 10% lies in the top ten. This sample is part of a study of blood T cell repertoires in COVID-19. The overall study: Samples representing acute and convalescent COVID-19 were sourced from the United States, Italy and Spain. Sources were T cells, B-cell-depleted T cells, or PBMCs; the material itself was cDNA or gDNA.

The receptor was derived from an older man with active or convalescent COVID-19. Sequencing was carried out using peripheral blood.

This CDR3 is CASSYDRSSGNTIYF. CDR3 sequence (DNA): TGCGCCAGCAGCTACGACAGGAGCTCTGGAAACACCATATATTTT. The chain couples TRBV5-1 to TRBJ1-3, with D possibly being TRBD1 (6 bases). V was cut by 3 bases and J by 0 bases, with 10 bases left in between. Looked up from germline, CDR1 is SGHRS and CDR2 is YFSETQ. This CDR3 spans 15 amino acids.